The 14 T cell receptor beta chains below were found in one sample sequenced in a study of T cell responses to AZD1222 COVID-19 vaccine. The assay was immunoSEQ multiplex PCR, and TCRdb's table has in-frame clones only and misses some. The table lists 99,000 or so clones, approximately 88% of them singletons. Source: peripheral blood, taken on day 0 of AZD1222 vaccination. The receptors stem from an adult in good health.

The rearrangement joins TRBV5-1 to TRBJ1-1; D not resolved. The CDR3 sequence is 13 residues long. CDR1 and CDR2 (germline): SGHRS, YFSETQ. V was clipped by 2 bases and J by 5 bases, with 10 bases between them. The CDR3 DNA reads TGCGCCAGCAGCTTTGGTCTCGGTACTGAAGCTTTCTTT. This sequence encodes CASSFGLGTEAFF.

This clone has a handful of counts. The V call is TRBV6-2 or TRBV6-3, the J call TRBJ2-2; D is perhaps TRBD2 (6 bases). From germline, CDR1 is MNHEY and CDR2 SVGEGT. V was shortened by 7 bases and J by 5 bases, with 14 bases between the two germline ends. The CDR3 sequence is 14 residues long. CDR3 amino acids: CASNPGSLTGELFF. The DNA of the CDR3 is TGTGCCAGCAACCCCGGGAGCCTGACCGGGGAGCTGTTTTTT.

This rearrangement joins TRBV7-6 to TRBJ2-7; D may be TRBD1 (5 bases). The length of the CDR3 is 15 residues. The germline V gene has CDR1 SGHVS and CDR2 FNYEAQ. V gave up 2 bases and J gave up 2 bases, with 13 bases separating them. The CDR3 coding sequence is TGTGCCAGCAGCTTAAGGGGCGGCCCCACCTACGAGCAGTACTTC. Translating gives CASSLRGGPTYEQYF.

J is TRBJ2-2 and V is TRBV3-1 (or the pseudogene TRBV3-2), with a tentative D call TRBD1 (6 bases). Per the germline V gene, CDR1 is LGHDT and CDR2 is YNNKEL (reference sequence). Trimming removed 3 bases at V and 5 bases at J, with 10 bases between. This CDR3 region has 14 residues. The CDR3 loop reads CASSHRGGTGELFF. The CDR3 nucleotides read TGTGCCAGCAGCCACAGGGGTGGAACCGGGGAGCTGTTTTTT.

The chain recombines TRBV6-5 with TRBJ1-2; 7 nucleotides match TRBD1. Germline trimming cut 0 bases from V and 6 bases from J; bases unmatched to any gene: 10. The CDR3 totals 16 residues. Germline V gene sequence: CDR1 MNHEY, CDR2 SVGAGI. The CDR3 protein is CASSYSNRGKTDGYTF. The CDR3 nucleotides are TGTGCCAGCAGTTACTCCAACAGGGGAAAAACGGATGGCTACACCTTC.

This chain uses TRBV6-5 with TRBJ1-6; D uncertain. CDR3 size: 16 residues. Trimming removed 0 bases at V and 0 bases at J, with 6 bases between. The germline V gene encodes CDR1 MNHEY and CDR2 SVGAGI. The CDR3 is CASSYSESSYNSPLHF. CDR3 nucleotide sequence: TGTGCCAGCAGTTACTCAGAGAGCTCCTATAATTCACCCCTCCACTTT.

V usage is TRBV9 and J usage is TRBJ2-2; 7 nucleotides match TRBD2. Germline loops: CDR1 SGDLS, CDR2 YYNGEE. After removal of 0 bases from V and 5 bases from J, the junction contained 13 bases not matched to a gene. The CDR3 sequence is 18 residues long. DNA for the CDR3: TGTGCCAGCAGCGTAGAGTTCGAGGGGCTAGCGGAGACCGGGGAGCTGTTTTTT. Protein sequence: CASSVEFEGLAETGELFF. Variable domain in full (rest from reference TRBV9 and TRBJ2-2): DSGVTQTPKHLITATGQRVTLRCSPRSGDLSVYWYQQSLDQGLQFLIQYYNGEERAKGNILERFSAQQFPDLHSELNLSSLELGDSALYFCASSVEFEGLAETGELFFGEGSRLTVL.

The chain links TRBV13 to TRBJ2-7; D is undetermined. The CDR3 loop spans 11 amino acids. Trimming took 5 bases from V and 0 from J, leaving 2 bases between them. Germline CDR1 PRHDT, CDR2 FYEKMQ (reference sequence). CDR3 sequence: CASSVSYEQYF. The CDR3 coding sequence is TGTGCCAGCAGCGTCTCCTACGAGCAGTACTTC.

V and J are TRBV12-3 or TRBV12-4 and TRBJ2-2; D is unclear. This CDR3 is built from 13 residues. V was cut by 2 bases and J by 5 bases, with 6 bases left in between. As DNA, the CDR3 is TGTGCCAGCAGTTTACTCGCGACCGGGGAGCTGTTTTTT. Its protein is CASSLLATGELFF.

The chain has TRBV5-1 and TRBJ2-4, with a tentative D call TRBD1 (7 bases). V was cut by 6 bases and J by 4 bases, with 17 bases left in between. CDR3 length equals 15 residues. Germline V gene data show CDR1 as SGHRS and CDR2 as YFSETQ. CDR3 protein: CASTTGGTAKNIQYF. In DNA form, the CDR3 reads TGCGCCAGCACCACTGGCGGGACAGCTAAAAACATTCAGTACTTC.

The CDR3, as DNA: TGTGCCAGCAGCCAAGGTTCAGGGGGCGCCTACAATGAGCAGTTCTTC. Protein sequence: CASSQGSGGAYNEQFF. The V and J genes are TRBV14 and TRBJ2-1, with 8 bases fitting TRBD1. V shed 1 base and J 2 bases; nucleotides not matched to a gene: 4. CDR1 is SGHDN, CDR2 FVKESK, per germline. The CDR3 totals 16 residues.

This chain connects TRBV19 to TRBJ2-1; no clear D gene. CDR1 LNHDA and CDR2 SQIVND come from the germline V gene (reference sequence). CDR3 length: 13 amino acids. The V gene lost 8 bases and the J gene lost 0 bases, with 8 bases spanning the gap. The CDR3 spells CASRVSSYNEQFF. DNA for the CDR3: TGTGCCAGTCGAGTAAGCTCCTACAATGAGCAGTTCTTC.

The V and J genes are TRBV7-2 and TRBJ2-1; TRBD2 aligns across 12 bases. The CDR3 is 16 amino acids. V lost 3 bases, J lost 9 bases, and 9 bases stayed unmatched. Germline CDR1 SGHTA, CDR2 FQGNSA. The CDR3 loop is CASSFRLLAGGPEQFF. The DNA of the CDR3 is TGTGCCAGCAGCTTTCGGCTCCTAGCGGGGGGGCCTGAGCAGTTCTTC.

This chain uses TRBV9 with TRBJ2-5, with D hard to call. The germline gives CDR1 SGDLS, CDR2 YYNGEE. The CDR3 length is 18 residues. Trimming removed 1 base at V and 2 bases at J, with 21 bases between. The CDR3 sequence is CASSVSAKAKDPQETQYF. The CDR3 coding sequence is TGTGCCAGCAGCGTATCGGCCAAAGCCAAGGACCCACAAGAGACCCAGTACTTC.